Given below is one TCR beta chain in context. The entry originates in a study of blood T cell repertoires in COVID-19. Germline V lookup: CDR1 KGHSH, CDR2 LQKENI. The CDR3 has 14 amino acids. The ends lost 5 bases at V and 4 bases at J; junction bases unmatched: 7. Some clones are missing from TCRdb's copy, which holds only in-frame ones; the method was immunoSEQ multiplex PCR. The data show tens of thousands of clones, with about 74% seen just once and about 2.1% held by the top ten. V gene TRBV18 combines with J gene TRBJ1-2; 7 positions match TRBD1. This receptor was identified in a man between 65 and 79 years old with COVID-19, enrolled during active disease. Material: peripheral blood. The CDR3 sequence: CASSSTGAIYGYTF. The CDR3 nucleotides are TGTGCCAGCTCATCTACAGGGGCGATCTATGGCTACACCTTC.